What follows describes a single T cell receptor (beta chain). The CDR3 is made up of 14 amino acids. Germline V gives CDR1 SGHRS, CDR2 YFSETQ. Trimming cost V 0 bases and J 5 bases, with 11 bases left between them. Some clones are missing from TCRdb's copy, which holds only in-frame ones; the method was immunoSEQ multiplex PCR. The sample comprises about 30,000 clones, approximately 90% of which are singletons, and approximately 6.9% rests with the top ten. This specimen comes from a study of T cell changes during pregnancy in multiple sclerosis. Specimen: CD8+ T cells from peripheral blood mononuclear cells, collected in the second trimester of pregnancy. The clonotype originates from a female donor with multiple sclerosis, enrolled in a pregnancy study. The chain couples TRBV5-1 to TRBJ1-2, with unresolved D. CDR3 residues: CASSLGRSLYGYTF. The CDR3 DNA is TGCGCCAGCAGCTTGGGCCGTTCGCTATATGGCTACACCTTC.